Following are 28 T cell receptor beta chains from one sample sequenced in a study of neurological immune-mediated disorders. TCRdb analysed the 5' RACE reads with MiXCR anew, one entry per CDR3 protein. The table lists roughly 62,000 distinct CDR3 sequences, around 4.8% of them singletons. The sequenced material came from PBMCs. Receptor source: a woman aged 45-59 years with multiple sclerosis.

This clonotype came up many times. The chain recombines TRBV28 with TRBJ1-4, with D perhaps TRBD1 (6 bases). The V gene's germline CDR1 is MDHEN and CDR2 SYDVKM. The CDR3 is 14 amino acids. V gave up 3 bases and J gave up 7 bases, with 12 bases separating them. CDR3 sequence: CASSLLQGFEKLFF. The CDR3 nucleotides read TGTGCCAGCAGTTTGTTACAGGGCTTTGAAAAACTGTTTTTT.

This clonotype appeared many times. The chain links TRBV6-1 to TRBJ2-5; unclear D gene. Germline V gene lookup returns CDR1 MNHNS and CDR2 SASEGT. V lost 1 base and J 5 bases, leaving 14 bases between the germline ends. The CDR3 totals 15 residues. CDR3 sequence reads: CASSEGRMAKETQYF. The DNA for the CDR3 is TGTGCCAGCAGTGAAGGCCGGATGGCGAAGGAGACCCAGTACTTC.

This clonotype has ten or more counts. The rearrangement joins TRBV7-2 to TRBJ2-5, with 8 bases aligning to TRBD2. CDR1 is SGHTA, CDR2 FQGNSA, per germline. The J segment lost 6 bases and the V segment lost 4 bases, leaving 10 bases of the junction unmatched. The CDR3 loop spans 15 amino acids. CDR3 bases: TGTGCCAGCAGCTCGAGGTTAGCGGGGACGAAGACCCAGTACTTC. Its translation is CASSSRLAGTKTQYF.

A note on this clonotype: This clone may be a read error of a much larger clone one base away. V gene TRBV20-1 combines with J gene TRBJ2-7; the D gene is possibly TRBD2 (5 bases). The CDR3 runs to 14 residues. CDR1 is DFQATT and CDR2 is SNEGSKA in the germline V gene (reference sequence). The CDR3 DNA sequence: TGCAGTGCTAGAGATCGGCGACTACCCTACGAGCAGAACTTC. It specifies CSARDRRLPYEQNF.

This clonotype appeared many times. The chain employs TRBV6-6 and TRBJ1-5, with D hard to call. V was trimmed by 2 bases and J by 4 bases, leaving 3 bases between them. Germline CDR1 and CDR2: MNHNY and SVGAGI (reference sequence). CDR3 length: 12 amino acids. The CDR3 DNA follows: TGTGCCAGCAGTTACCATAATCAGCCCCAGCATTTT. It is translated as CASSYHNQPQHF.

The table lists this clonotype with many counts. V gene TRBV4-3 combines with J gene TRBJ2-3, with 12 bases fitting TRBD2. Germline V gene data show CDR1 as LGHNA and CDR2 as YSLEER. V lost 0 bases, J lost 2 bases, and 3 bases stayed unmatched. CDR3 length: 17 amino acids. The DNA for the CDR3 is TGCGCCAGCAGCCAAGATGCTAGCGGGGGGGCCACAGATACGCAGTATTTT. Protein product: CASSQDASGGATDTQYF.

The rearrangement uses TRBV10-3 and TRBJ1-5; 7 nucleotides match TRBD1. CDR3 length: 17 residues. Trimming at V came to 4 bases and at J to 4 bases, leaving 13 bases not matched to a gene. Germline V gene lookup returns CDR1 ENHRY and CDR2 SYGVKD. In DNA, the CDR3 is TGTGCCATCAGTGGGGGCCGGACAGGTTTAACAAATCAGCCCCAGCATTTT. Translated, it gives CAISGGRTGLTNQPQHF.

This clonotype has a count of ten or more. Here the CDR3 DNA reads TGTGCCAGCAGACGCCAGGGCCCCGGGATTCCCCTCCACTTT. This gives the protein CASRRQGPGIPLHF. This chain connects TRBV6-2 or TRBV6-3 to TRBJ1-6, with D possibly TRBD1 on 5 matching bases. The CDR3 is 14 residues long. Trimming shortened V by 6 bases and J by 13 bases, and 19 bases separated the two germline ends. The germline CDR1 and CDR2 sequences are MNHEY and SVGEGT.

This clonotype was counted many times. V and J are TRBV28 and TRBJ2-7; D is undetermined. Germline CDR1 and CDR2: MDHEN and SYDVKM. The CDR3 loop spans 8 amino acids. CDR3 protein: CADYEQYV. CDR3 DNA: TGTGCTGACTACGAGCAGTACGTC.

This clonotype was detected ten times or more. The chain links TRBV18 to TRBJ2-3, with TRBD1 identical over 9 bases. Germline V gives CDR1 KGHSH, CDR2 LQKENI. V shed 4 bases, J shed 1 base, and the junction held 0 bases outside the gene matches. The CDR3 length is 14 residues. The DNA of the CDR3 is TGTGCCAGCTCACGGACAGGGGGCACAGATACGCAGTATTTT. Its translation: CASSRTGGTDTQYF.

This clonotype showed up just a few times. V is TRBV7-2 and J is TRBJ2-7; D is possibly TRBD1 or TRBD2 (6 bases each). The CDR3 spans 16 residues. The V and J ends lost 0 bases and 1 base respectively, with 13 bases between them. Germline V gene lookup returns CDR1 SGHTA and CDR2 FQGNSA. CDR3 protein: CASSLALGGTSYEQYV. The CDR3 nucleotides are TGTGCCAGCAGCTTAGCGCTTGGGGGGACATCCTACGAGCAGTACGTC.

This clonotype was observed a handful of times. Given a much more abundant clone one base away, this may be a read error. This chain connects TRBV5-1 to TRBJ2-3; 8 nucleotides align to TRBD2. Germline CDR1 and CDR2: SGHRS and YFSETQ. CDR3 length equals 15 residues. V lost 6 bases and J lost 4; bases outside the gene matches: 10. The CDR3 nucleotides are TGCGCCAGCACCTCGACGGGGGGGAAAGCAGATACGCAGTATTTT. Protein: CASTSTGGKADTQYF.

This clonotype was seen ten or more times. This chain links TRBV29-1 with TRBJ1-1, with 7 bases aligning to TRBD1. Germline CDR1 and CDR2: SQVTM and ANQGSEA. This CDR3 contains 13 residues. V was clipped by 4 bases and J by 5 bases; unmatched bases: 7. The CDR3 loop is CSVGAGGQTEAFF. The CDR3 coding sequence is TGCAGCGTTGGAGCAGGGGGTCAAACTGAAGCTTTCTTT.

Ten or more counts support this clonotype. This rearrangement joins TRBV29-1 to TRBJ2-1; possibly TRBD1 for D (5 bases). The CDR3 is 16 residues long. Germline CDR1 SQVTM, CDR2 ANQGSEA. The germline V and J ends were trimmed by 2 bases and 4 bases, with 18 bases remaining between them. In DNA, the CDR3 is TGCAGCGTTGAACCCGCTCAGGTGGACAAGTACAATGAGCAGTTCTTC. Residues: CSVEPAQVDKYNEQFF.

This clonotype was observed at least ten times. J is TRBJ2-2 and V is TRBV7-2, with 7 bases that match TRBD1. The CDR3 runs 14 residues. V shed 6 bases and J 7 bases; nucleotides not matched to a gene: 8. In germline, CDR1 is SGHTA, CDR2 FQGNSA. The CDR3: CASRLGTVGGELFF. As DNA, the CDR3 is TGTGCCAGCAGACTCGGGACAGTCGGCGGGGAGCTGTTTTTT. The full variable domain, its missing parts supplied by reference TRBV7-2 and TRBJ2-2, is GAGVSQSPSNKVTEKGKDVELRCDPISGHTALYWYRQSLGQGLEFLIYFQGNSAPDKSGLPSDRFSAERTGGSVSTLTIQRTQQEDSAVYLCASRLGTVGGELFFGEGSRLTVL.

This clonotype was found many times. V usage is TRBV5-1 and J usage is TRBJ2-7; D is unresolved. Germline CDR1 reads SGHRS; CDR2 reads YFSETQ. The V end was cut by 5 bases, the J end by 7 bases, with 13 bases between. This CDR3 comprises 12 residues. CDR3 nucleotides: TGCGCCAGCAGTCGCGAGCTTGGTGAGCAGTACTTC. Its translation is CASSRELGEQYF.

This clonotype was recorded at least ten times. This chain's CDR3 is CSASLPPLPNYTF. The CDR3, as DNA: TGCAGTGCTAGCCTCCCCCCCCTACCTAACTACACCTTC. The rearrangement joins TRBV20-1 to TRBJ1-2; D remains ambiguous. The CDR3 is 13 amino acids. CDR1 is DFQATT and CDR2 is SNEGSKA in the germline V gene (reference sequence). Trimming took 3 bases from V and 10 from J, leaving 18 bases between them.

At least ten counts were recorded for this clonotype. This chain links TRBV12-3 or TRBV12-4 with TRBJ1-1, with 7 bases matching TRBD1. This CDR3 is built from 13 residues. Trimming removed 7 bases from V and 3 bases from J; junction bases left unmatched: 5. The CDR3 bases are TGTGCCAGCACATATCAGGGGGACACTGAAGCTTTCTTT. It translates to CASTYQGDTEAFF.

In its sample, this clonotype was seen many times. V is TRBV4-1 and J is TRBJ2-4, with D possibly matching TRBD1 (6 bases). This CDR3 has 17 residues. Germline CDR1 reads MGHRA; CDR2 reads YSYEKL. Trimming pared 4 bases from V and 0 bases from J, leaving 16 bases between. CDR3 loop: CASSPRQVLLAKNIQYF. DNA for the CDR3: TGCGCCAGCAGCCCCCGACAGGTGTTATTAGCCAAAAACATTCAGTACTTC.

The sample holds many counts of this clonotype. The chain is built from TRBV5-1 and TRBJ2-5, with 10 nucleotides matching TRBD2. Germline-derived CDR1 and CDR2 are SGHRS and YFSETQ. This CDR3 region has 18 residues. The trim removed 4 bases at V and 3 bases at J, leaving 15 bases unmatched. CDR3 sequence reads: CASSRGWLAGVREETQYF. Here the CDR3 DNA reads TGCGCCAGCAGCCGGGGGTGGCTAGCGGGGGTACGCGAAGAGACCCAGTACTTC. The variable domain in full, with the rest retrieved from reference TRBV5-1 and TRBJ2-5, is KAGVTQTPRYLIKTRGQQVTLSCSPISGHRSVSWYQQTPGQGLQFLFEYFSETQRNKGNFPGRFSGRQFSNSRSEMNVSTLELGDSALYLCASSRGWLAGVREETQYFGPGTRLLVL.

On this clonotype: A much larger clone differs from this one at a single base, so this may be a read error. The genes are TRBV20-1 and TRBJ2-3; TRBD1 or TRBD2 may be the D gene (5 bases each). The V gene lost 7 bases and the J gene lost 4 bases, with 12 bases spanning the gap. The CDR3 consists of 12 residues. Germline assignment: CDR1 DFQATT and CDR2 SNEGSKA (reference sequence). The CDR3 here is CSGWGCADTQYF. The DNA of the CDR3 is TGCAGTGGGTGGGGGTGCGCAGATACGCAGTATTTT.

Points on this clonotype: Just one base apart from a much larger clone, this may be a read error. The CDR3 region is CASSYLRGQINEKLFF. In DNA, the CDR3 is TGTGCCAGCAGTTATCTCAGGGGGCAAATTAATGAAAAACTGTTTTTT. The rearrangement links TRBV6-6 to TRBJ1-4, with 8 bases matching TRBD1. The germline gives CDR1 MNHNY, CDR2 SVGAGI (reference sequence). The CDR3 covers 16 residues. Trimming at V came to 3 bases and at J to 4 bases, leaving 7 bases not matched to a gene.

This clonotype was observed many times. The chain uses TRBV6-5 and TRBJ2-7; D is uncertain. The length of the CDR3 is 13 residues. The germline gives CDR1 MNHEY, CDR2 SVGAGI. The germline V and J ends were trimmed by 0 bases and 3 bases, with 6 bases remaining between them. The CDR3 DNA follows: TGTGCCAGCAGTTACTCGAGGCTCTACGAGCAGTACTTC. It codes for CASSYSRLYEQYF.

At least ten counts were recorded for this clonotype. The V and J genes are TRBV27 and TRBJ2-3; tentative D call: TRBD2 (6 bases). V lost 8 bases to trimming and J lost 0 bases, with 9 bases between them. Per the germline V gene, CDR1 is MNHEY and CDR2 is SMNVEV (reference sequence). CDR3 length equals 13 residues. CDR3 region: CASASGSTDTQYF. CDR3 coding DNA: TGTGCCAGCGCCAGCGGGAGCACAGATACGCAGTATTTT.

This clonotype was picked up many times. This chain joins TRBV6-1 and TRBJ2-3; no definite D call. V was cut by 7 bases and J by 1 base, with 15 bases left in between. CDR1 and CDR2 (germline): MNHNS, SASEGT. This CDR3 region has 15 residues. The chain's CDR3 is CASTESLYGTDTQYF. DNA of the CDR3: TGTGCCAGCACCGAGAGCCTCTATGGCACAGATACGCAGTATTTT.

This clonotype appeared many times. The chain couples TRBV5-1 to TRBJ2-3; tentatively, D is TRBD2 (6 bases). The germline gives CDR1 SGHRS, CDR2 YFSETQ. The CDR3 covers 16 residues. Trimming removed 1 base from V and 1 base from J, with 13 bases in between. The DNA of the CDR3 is TGCGCCAGCAGCTTGAGGTCAGCTAGCGGCACAGATACGCAGTATTTT. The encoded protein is CASSLRSASGTDTQYF.

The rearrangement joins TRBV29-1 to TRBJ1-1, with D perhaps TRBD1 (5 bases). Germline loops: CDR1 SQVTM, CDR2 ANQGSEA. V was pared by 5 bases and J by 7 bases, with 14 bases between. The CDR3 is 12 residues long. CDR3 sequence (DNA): TGCAGCGTTCGGGACCCCCGGCTTGAAGCTTTCTTT. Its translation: CSVRDPRLEAFF.

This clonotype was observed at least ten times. The CDR3 sequence: CASSSDGQETQYF. Here the CDR3 DNA reads TGCGCCAGCAGCTCGGACGGTCAAGAGACCCAGTACTTC. The chain carries TRBV5-1 and TRBJ2-5; unclear D gene. CDR1 is SGHRS and CDR2 is YFSETQ in the germline V gene. The V end lost 3 bases, the J end lost 2 bases, and 8 bases lay between the germline ends. The CDR3 has 13 amino acids.